This T cell receptor (beta chain) was sequenced for a study of T cells in Graves' hyperthyroidism and ophthalmopathy. Overall study results and limits: Blood also showed most of the thyroid clonotypes that were expanded above 0.001.

Amplification of TCR beta CDR3 regions used RNA as the template. A first-round RT-PCR of the TCR CDR3 used the HTBI primer set. TCRdb reprocessed the multiplex PCR reads with MiXCR, giving one entry per CDR3 protein. The sample lists more than 500,000 distinct CDR3 sequences, approximately 15% occurring once. Uncontrolled infection, other autoimmune disease, pregnancy or lactation disqualified patients from enrolment. There are 14 residues in the CDR3. Germline CDR1 reads MDHEN; CDR2 reads SYDVKM. With 6 bases removed from V and 1 base from J, the gap between germline ends came to 12 bases. This clonotype was counted only a few times. What it recognizes is unknown.

This sequence originates from a woman aged 40 to 50 with Graves' ophthalmopathy. Material: blood. The rearrangement uses TRBV28 and TRBJ2-5; D is unclear. The CDR3 DNA reads as TGTGCCAGCAGACCCCTGGGCCTCCAAGAGACCCAGTACTTC. Amino acids: CASRPLGLQETQYF.